The clone carrying this T cell receptor (beta chain) has only a few counts. Its specificity is not known. Trimming removed 2 bases from V and 4 bases from J, with 6 bases in between. Germline lookup yields CDR1 MNHEY and CDR2 SVGAGI. This CDR3 spans 13 amino acids. This record belongs to a study of STAT5B mutations in CD4+ large granular lymphocyte leukemia. Buffy coats from healthy blood donors served as controls. The survey-level immunoSEQ assay was used. The method was immunoSEQ multiplex PCR; TCRdb's version includes in-frame clones alone and lacks a portion of them. Seen here are about 30,000 clones, 65% to 80% observed once, and the top ten hold around 2.1%. Broader study findings: CD4-sorted patient repertoires seemed more clonal than healthy CD4+ repertoires. Compared with healthy controls (2/35), patient top clones favored TRBV06 (8/27).

Sequencing was performed on CD4+ T cells from blood buffy coats. The sequence was obtained from a human donor in good health. The chain employs TRBV6-5 and TRBJ1-5, with no clear D. The CDR3 is CASSYAGNQPQHF. CDR3 sequence (DNA): TGTGCCAGCAGTTACGCGGGGAATCAGCCCCAGCATTTT.